These 17 T cell receptor beta chains were all obtained from the same sample, sequenced in a study of shared clonotypes between healthy human individuals. The data were produced by immunoSEQ multiplex PCR, yet TCRdb's version contains in-frame clones alone and is incomplete. The sample lists 450,000 to 500,000 clones; approximately 82% were seen once. The source material was PBMCs. These receptors all stem from a woman in her thirties or forties in good health. Some clones in this sample may be carry-over from other donors' samples.

The CDR3: CASSLAAPGSSGNTIYF. CDR3 bases: TGCGCCAGCAGCTTGGCCGCCCCGGGGAGCTCTGGAAACACCATATATTTT. The rearrangement joins TRBV5-1 to TRBJ1-3, with D uncertain. The germline V gene encodes CDR1 SGHRS and CDR2 YFSETQ. The CDR3 loop spans 17 amino acids. Trimming left V 0 bases short and J 0 bases short, with 13 bases between.

This clone was recorded a few times. The chain couples TRBV28 to TRBJ2-7, with D possibly being TRBD2 (5 bases). The CDR3 is 15 residues long. The V end was cut by 3 bases, the J end by 2 bases, with 14 bases between. Germline V CDR1 and CDR2: MDHEN, SYDVKM. The CDR3 nucleotides are TGTGCCAGCAGTTTCTTGACTAAACCGCCCTACGAGCAGTACTTC. It is translated as CASSFLTKPPYEQYF.

This clone was seen a single time. As DNA, the CDR3 is TGTGCCAGCAGCCAATACCGGGGGACTGAAGCTTTCTTT. This translates into CASSQYRGTEAFF. The genes are TRBV16 and TRBJ1-1; D is possibly TRBD1 (5 bases). Trimming removed 1 base at V and 5 bases at J, with 8 bases between. The CDR3 covers 13 residues. Germline V CDR1 and CDR2: KGHSY, FQNENV.

The chain couples TRBV7-8 to TRBJ1-2; possibly TRBD1 for D (5 bases). The length of the CDR3 is 16 residues. Germline loops: CDR1 SGHVS, CDR2 FQNEAQ. V lost 0 bases to trimming and J lost 7 bases, with 18 bases between them. The CDR3 nucleotides are TGTGCCAGCAGCTTAGCGGAGCCAGGGCGGTTGGGTGGCTACACCTTC. This translates into CASSLAEPGRLGGYTF.

V usage is TRBV2 and J usage is TRBJ2-2, with a possible D match to TRBD1 (6 bases). Germline V lookup: CDR1 SNHLY, CDR2 FYNNEI. The CDR3 length is 13 residues. Deletions cut 6 bases from V and 5 bases from J, with 10 bases between. CDR3 DNA sequence: TGTGCCAGCAGCGTACAGGGTACCGGGGAGCTGTTTTTT. Translating gives CASSVQGTGELFF.

V usage is TRBV5-6 and J usage is TRBJ2-7, with 9 bases that match TRBD1. CDR3 length: 16 amino acids. V shed 2 bases, J shed 7 bases, and the junction held 13 bases outside the gene matches. Germline lookup yields CDR1 SGHDT and CDR2 YYEEEE. The DNA of the CDR3 is TGTGCCAGCAGCTTTGGACAGGGGCCCTCGGATGGGGAGCAGTACTTC. Translating it yields CASSFGQGPSDGEQYF.

This chain uses TRBV4-1 with TRBJ2-7; 10 bases align to TRBD1. The CDR3 is 15 residues long. V lost 4 bases and J lost 3; bases outside the gene matches: 6. Germline V gene lookup returns CDR1 MGHRA and CDR2 YSYEKL. The CDR3 sequence is CASSRAGQGSYEQYF. In DNA form, the CDR3 reads TGCGCCAGCAGCCGCGCGGGACAGGGGAGCTACGAGCAGTACTTC.

This chain links TRBV11-2 with TRBJ1-2; no firm D call. This CDR3 comprises 15 residues. In germline, CDR1 is SGHAT, CDR2 FQNNGV. Trimming took 1 base from V and 4 from J, leaving 13 bases between them. The CDR3 protein is CASSLGGLGSYGYTF. The CDR3 nucleotides are TGTGCCAGCAGCTTAGGGGGTTTGGGGAGCTATGGCTACACCTTC.

The CDR3 region is CASTRDTGGEAFF. The CDR3 nucleotides read TGTGCCAGCACCCGAGACACAGGAGGTGAAGCTTTCTTT. The chain carries TRBV9 and TRBJ1-1; D may be TRBD1 (5 bases). From germline, CDR1 is SGDLS and CDR2 YYNGEE. V lost 6 bases and J lost 7, with 16 bases in between. This CDR3 is built from 13 residues.

The genes are TRBV7-9 and TRBJ2-5; 7 bases agree with TRBD2. J gave up 4 bases and V 4 bases, and 9 bases lay outside the gene matches. The V gene's germline CDR1 is SEHNR and CDR2 FQNEAQ (reference sequence). This CDR3 has 15 amino acids. CDR3 protein: CASSSAAGRAETQYF. Written as DNA, the CDR3 is TGTGCCAGCAGCTCGGCAGCGGGACGCGCAGAGACCCAGTACTTC.

The gene calls are TRBV7-2 and TRBJ2-3; possibly TRBD1 for D (6 bases). Trimming took 5 bases from V and 0 from J, leaving 24 bases between them. CDR1 SGHTA and CDR2 FQGNSA come from the germline V gene. The CDR3 spans 19 residues. The CDR3 DNA follows: TGTGCCAGCAGCAAGTACCCGGGACAAATCCCCGCAAGCACAGATACGCAGTATTTT. It codes for CASSKYPGQIPASTDTQYF.

This sequence joins TRBV19 and TRBJ1-2; possibly TRBD1 for D (6 bases). This CDR3 comprises 13 residues. Trimming left V 6 bases short and J 2 bases short, with 10 bases between. Germline assignment: CDR1 LNHDA and CDR2 SQIVND (reference sequence). CDR3 bases: TGTGCCAGTAGCGAAGGACAGAACTATGGCTACACCTTC. It yields the protein CASSEGQNYGYTF.

V is TRBV7-2 and J is TRBJ2-7, with D possibly TRBD2 on 5 matching bases. Germline values: CDR1 SGHTA, CDR2 FQGNSA. V gave up 5 bases and J gave up 5 bases, with 10 bases separating them. The CDR3 runs 12 residues. The CDR3 DNA sequence: TGTGCCAGCAGCGCTACAGCGGACGAGCAGTACTTC. Translating gives CASSATADEQYF. The full variable domain, rest sourced from reference TRBV7-2 and TRBJ2-7, is GAGVSQSPSNKVTEKGKDVELRCDPISGHTALYWYRQSLGQGLEFLIYFQGNSAPDKSGLPSDRFSAERTGGSVSTLTIQRTQQEDSAVYLCASSATADEQYFGPGTRLTVT.

This clone was seen repeatedly, ten times or more. The chain is built from TRBV30 and TRBJ2-3, with TRBD2 identical over 7 bases. Germline V gene lookup returns CDR1 GTSNPN and CDR2 SVGIG (reference sequence). V was clipped by 8 bases and J by 1 base; unmatched bases: 6. The CDR3 runs to 13 residues. CDR3 in DNA: TGTGCCCGATCTAGCGGAGGCACAGATACGCAGTATTTT. This sequence encodes CARSSGGTDTQYF.

The rearrangement links TRBV5-1 to TRBJ2-1; 9 positions agree with TRBD2. The ends lost 0 bases at V and 2 bases at J; junction bases unmatched: 3. The germline V gene has CDR1 SGHRS and CDR2 YFSETQ. The CDR3 covers 16 residues. The CDR3 coding sequence is TGCGCCAGCAGCTTGGATAGGACTAGCGCCTACAATGAGCAGTTCTTC. Translation gives CASSLDRTSAYNEQFF.

The CDR3 here is CASSSPLGSPWVKNIQYF. CDR3 nucleotide sequence: TGTGCCAGCAGTTCCCCACTAGGGTCCCCGTGGGTCAAAAACATTCAGTACTTC. The gene calls are TRBV28 and TRBJ2-4; D is perhaps TRBD2 (5 bases). The V and J ends lost 4 bases and 3 bases respectively, with 22 bases between them. CDR3 size: 18 residues. Germline V gene lookup returns CDR1 MDHEN and CDR2 SYDVKM.

This chain connects TRBV4-3 to TRBJ1-1; D is unresolved. This CDR3 has 14 amino acids. Trimming stripped 3 bases from V and 3 bases from J, with 11 bases between. Germline lookup yields CDR1 LGHNA and CDR2 YSLEER. The CDR3 DNA reads TGCGCCAGCAGCCAGGTTGGACGAGACACTGAAGCTTTCTTT. Protein product: CASSQVGRDTEAFF.